Sequencing of this TCR beta chain was carried out in a study of cytomegalovirus exposure and HLA in healthy donors. General study findings and limits: TCR beta chains associated with HLA were, in a later analysis, more clonally expanded than equally common others. A missense variant in DCLRE1C was later tied to TCR beta V- and J-gene trimming.

Primers included in the PCR were 60 Vbeta and 13 Jbeta primers. Profiling relied on immunoSEQ multiplex PCR, and the TCRdb table lists in-frame clones only, not all of them. The sample lists about 130,000 clones, around 80% occurring once. V shed 1 base and J shed 3 bases, with 4 bases lying between them. The CDR3 runs 13 residues. Germline CDR1 is SGHDN and CDR2 is FVKESK. On this clone: Its specificity is not known.

This TCR derives from a woman aged 18-29 years in good health and CMV-seropositive. This chain uses TRBV14 with TRBJ1-5; D not certain. The sample consisted of PBMCs. This CDR3 reads CASSQGLNQPQHF. The CDR3 coding sequence is TGTGCCAGCAGCCAAGGGCTCAATCAGCCCCAGCATTTT.